This T cell receptor (beta chain) was profiled in a study of blood T cell repertoires in COVID-19. Study as a whole: PBMCs, B-cell-depleted T cells, or T cells provided the cDNA or gDNA that made up the material.

This clone has only one observation. Measured with immunoSEQ multiplex PCR; TCRdb has only the in-frame clones, and not every one. The profile shows roughly 230,000 clones, 83% of them singletons. With 6 bases removed from V and 2 bases from J, the gap between germline ends came to 13 bases. The germline V gene has CDR1 MNHEY and CDR2 SVGAGI. This CDR3 has 14 amino acids. The TCR originated in a woman aged 50 to 60 with acute or convalescent COVID-19. Sequences were obtained from peripheral blood. The chain is built from TRBV6-5 and TRBJ1-2; maybe TRBD1 (6 bases). Here the CDR3 reads CASSVGQTNYGYTF. The CDR3 coding sequence is TGTGCCAGCAGCGTAGGACAGACCAACTATGGCTACACCTTC.